Included here is one T cell receptor beta chain sequence, with context. The antigen remains undetermined. Sequencing was at survey level. TCRdb keeps only in-frame clones here, not all; method: immunoSEQ multiplex PCR. The table has 30,000 to 40,000 clones, around nine tenths seen once; the top ten hold roughly 3.3%. The data derive from a study of STAT5B mutations in CD4+ large granular lymphocyte leukemia. Study-wide background: Among healthy donors, a particular HLA allele went with more CDR3 'QG' motifs. Overall study results and limits: No patients shared main leukemic clonotypes, though about 26% appeared at low frequency elsewhere. 8/27 top patient clones versus 2/35 control clones were TRBV06-family.

The V gene lost 4 bases and the J gene lost 9 bases, with 13 bases spanning the gap. Germline V gene lookup returns CDR1 MNHNS and CDR2 SASEGT. This CDR3 region has 14 residues. The sequencing input was CD4+ T cells from blood buffy coats. This clonotype was sampled from a human donor in good health. V is TRBV6-1 and J is TRBJ1-6, with D possibly being TRBD1 (6 bases). The CDR3 nucleotides read TGTGCCAGCAGTGGGACAGAGGGCGGTTCACCCCTCCACTTT. Translated, it gives CASSGTEGGSPLHF.